The 4 T cell receptor beta chains given below trace back to one sample, sequenced in a study of blood T cell repertoires in COVID-19. Generated by immunoSEQ multiplex PCR, the TCRdb table keeps only in-frame clones and is missing some. The sample has about 340,000 clones; around four fifths are singletons. Sequencing used peripheral blood. The origin of the receptors is a man aged 25 to 40 with active or convalescent COVID-19.

This chain connects TRBV4-3 to TRBJ2-1; D possibly corresponds to TRBD2 (7 bases). The CDR3 loop spans 16 amino acids. V gave up 3 bases and J gave up 4 bases, with 16 bases separating them. Per the germline V gene, CDR1 is LGHNA and CDR2 is YSLEER. The CDR3: CASSHERGGEYNEQFF. The CDR3 DNA reads TGCGCCAGCAGCCACGAAAGGGGGGGAGAGTACAATGAGCAGTTCTTC.

This chain connects TRBV28 to TRBJ1-5; D may be TRBD1 (6 bases). The CDR3 spans 14 residues. Germline V lookup: CDR1 MDHEN, CDR2 SYDVKM. V lost 6 bases and J lost 2, with 11 bases in between. The CDR3 nucleotides are TGTGCCAGCAGCCCCTCAGGGGGCAATCAGCCCCAGCATTTT. Protein sequence: CASSPSGGNQPQHF.

The chain links TRBV6-6 to TRBJ2-3; D is perhaps TRBD2 (7 bases). From germline, CDR1 is MNHNY and CDR2 SVGAGI (reference sequence). Between the trimmed V and J ends, which lost 5 bases and 0 bases, there was a span of 18 bases. This CDR3 region has 17 residues. The DNA of the CDR3 is TGTGCCAGCAGTCGCACAACCGGGGGGCCAAGCACAGATACGCAGTATTTT. This sequence encodes CASSRTTGGPSTDTQYF.

The gene calls are TRBV7-6 and TRBJ2-1; D is undetermined. The CDR3 sequence is 13 residues long. CDR1 is SGHVS, CDR2 FNYEAQ, per germline. Trimming took 4 bases from V and 0 from J, leaving 4 bases between them. CDR3 protein: CASSSISYNEQFF. CDR3 in DNA: TGTGCCAGCAGCTCCATCTCCTACAATGAGCAGTTCTTC.